Listed below are T cell receptor beta chains from one sample, sequenced in a study of cytomegalovirus exposure and HLA in healthy donors. Profiled with immunoSEQ multiplex PCR; TCRdb holds only in-frame clones, not every one. The sample lists some 140,000 clones; roughly 70% were seen once. The source material was PBMCs. The receptors were gathered from a human donor in good health. CDR3s leave out the opening cysteine and the closing phenylalanine or tryptophan. The D gene is left open where the match is weak.

V gene	D gene	J gene	CDR3 protein
TRBV15	TRBD1	TRBJ2-5	ATSRGHRTGEETQY
TRBV9	-	TRBJ2-1	ASSAGGQPNNEQF
TRBV9	TRBD1	TRBJ1-4	ASSEGQASNEKLF
TRBV27	TRBD1	TRBJ1-4	ASSLSPDRGVAKLF
TRBV19	-	TRBJ1-1	ASSMRAWDTEAF
TRBV10-3	TRBD2	TRBJ2-1	AIRGGRASGRADNEQF
TRBV5-8	-	TRBJ2-7	ASSHGAGESYEQY
TRBV28	-	TRBJ2-7	ASSLNRYDEQY
TRBV11-3	TRBD1	TRBJ1-2	ASSSQGGAYYGYT
TRBV9	-	TRBJ1-5	ASSVPDIYLNQPQH
TRBV6-5	TRBD2	TRBJ2-1	ASSSGLASYNEQF
TRBV5-1	-	TRBJ2-1	ASSRGSGETYNEQF
TRBV4-2	TRBD2	TRBJ2-7	ASSPGGLGGGGYEQY
TRBV2	-	TRBJ2-7	ASRAGDEQY
TRBV5-1	-	TRBJ2-7	ASSLALSYEQY
TRBV19	TRBD1	TRBJ1-5	ASLNRGANQPQH
TRBV29-1	-	TRBJ2-2	SVAVQRTGELF
TRBV25-1	TRBD1	TRBJ1-4	ASSGLRGPTNEKLF
TRBV9	TRBD1	TRBJ2-3	ASSAGTGGADTQY
TRBV4-1	TRBD2	TRBJ2-1	ASSHPPSAGGPKF
TRBV19	-	TRBJ2-5	ASSTRDTRTQETQY
TRBV27	-	TRBJ2-7	ASSPSWDSISYEQY
TRBV5-1	TRBD2	TRBJ2-7	ASEHGGTLRTSGKGSAYEQY
TRBV9	TRBD2	TRBJ2-1	ASSKGTAGTSADNEQF
TRBV18	TRBD2	TRBJ2-1	ASSGLAGDNEQF
TRBV19	TRBD1	TRBJ2-7	ASSPGGQYEQY
TRBV6-1	-	TRBJ1-6	ASRLEGGNSPLH
TRBV19	-	TRBJ2-7	ASSIVFRPPGEQY
TRBV2	TRBD1	TRBJ2-7	ASSPTGTGSYEQY
TRBV2	TRBD2	TRBJ2-2	ASSLAGGPVTGELF
TRBV6-5	-	TRBJ2-3	ASRTGQSTDTQY
TRBV5-1	TRBD1	TRBJ2-1	ASSLAPGQGYNEQF
TRBV25-1	-	TRBJ1-2	ASSEIGGGVYGYT
TRBV27	TRBD2	TRBJ2-2	ASSLGLAGGYGELF
TRBV19	TRBD1	TRBJ2-7	ASSDPWGQGASTAEQY
TRBV6-1	-	TRBJ2-3	ASSATRNTDTQY
TRBV7-6	TRBD2	TRBJ2-7	ASSLAAGLAGAYEQY
TRBV4-1	TRBD2	TRBJ2-2	ASSQDGLAGVANTGELF
TRBV6-5	-	TRBJ2-2	ASSYSTGPVF
TRBV2	-	TRBJ1-2	ASSVSREHGYT
TRBV9	TRBD1	TRBJ1-4	ASSATGENEKLF
TRBV30	TRBD2	TRBJ2-7	AWGRDSANYEQY
TRBV12-5	-	TRBJ2-7	ASGMDSSEQY
TRBV7-9	TRBD2	TRBJ2-7	ASSFAGAYEQY
TRBV7-2	-	TRBJ2-5	ASSSTSETQY
TRBV9	-	TRBJ1-4	ASSKTWATNEKLF
TRBV6-5	TRBD1	TRBJ2-7	ASSYGTGRTYEQY
TRBV9	TRBD2	TRBJ2-1	ASGGLAADNEQF
TRBV7-2	-	TRBJ2-5	ASSLGQGPQETQY
TRBV27	-	TRBJ2-3	ASNQGDTQY
TRBV7-9	TRBD2	TRBJ2-7	ASSLPGGGYEQY
TRBV28	TRBD1	TRBJ1-2	ASSHRDSPTGGYT
TRBV6-6	-	TRBJ2-7	ASLEGFSSYEQY
TRBV2	-	TRBJ2-5	ASTKIQGLYQETQY
TRBV10-3	-	TRBJ2-5	AIRGGPGETQY